This record looks at one T cell receptor (beta chain) sequence and its context. The record originates from a study of sequential checkpoint blockade in melanoma. Generated by immunoSEQ multiplex PCR, the TCRdb table keeps only in-frame clones and is missing some. The sample has under 13,000 clones, around two thirds seen once. Treatment reported: randomized to nivolumab then ipilimumab (arm A) or the reverse (arm B). The CDR3 runs to 14 residues. The V gene lost 2 bases and the J gene lost 6 bases, with 10 bases spanning the gap. Germline CDR1 and CDR2: MNHEY and SMNVEV (reference sequence). This sequence joins TRBV27 and TRBJ2-2, with D unresolved. The origin of this receptor is a human donor with melanoma. The sequenced sample was CD8+ T cells sorted from blood (inferred from file names), obtained from a patient given nivolumab and ipilimumab in sequence. The CDR3 region is CASSLPTSPGELFF. CDR3 in DNA: TGTGCCAGCAGTTTACCTACGTCGCCCGGGGAGCTGTTTTTT.